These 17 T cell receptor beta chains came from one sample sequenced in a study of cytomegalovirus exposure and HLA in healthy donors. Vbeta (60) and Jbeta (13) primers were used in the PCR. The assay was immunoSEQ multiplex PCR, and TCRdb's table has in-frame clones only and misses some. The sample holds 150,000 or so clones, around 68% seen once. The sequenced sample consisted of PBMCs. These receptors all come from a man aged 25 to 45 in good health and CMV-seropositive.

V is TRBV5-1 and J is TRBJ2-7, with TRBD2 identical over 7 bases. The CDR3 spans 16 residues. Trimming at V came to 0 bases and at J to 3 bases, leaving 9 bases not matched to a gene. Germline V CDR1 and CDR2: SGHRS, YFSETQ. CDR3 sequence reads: CASSLVSGASFYEQYF. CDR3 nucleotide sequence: TGCGCCAGCAGCTTGGTCAGCGGGGCTAGTTTCTACGAGCAGTACTTC.

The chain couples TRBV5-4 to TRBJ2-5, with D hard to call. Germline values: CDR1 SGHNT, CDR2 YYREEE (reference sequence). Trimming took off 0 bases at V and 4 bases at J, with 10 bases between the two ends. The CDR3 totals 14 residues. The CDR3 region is CASSLARLIETQYF. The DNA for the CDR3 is TGTGCCAGCAGCTTGGCTAGATTGATAGAGACCCAGTACTTC.

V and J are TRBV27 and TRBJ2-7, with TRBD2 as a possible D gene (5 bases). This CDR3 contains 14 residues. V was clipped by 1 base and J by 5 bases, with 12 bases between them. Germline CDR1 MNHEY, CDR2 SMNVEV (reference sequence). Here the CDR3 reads CASSLLGGSHEQYF. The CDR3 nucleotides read TGTGCCAGCAGTTTATTAGGAGGTTCCCACGAGCAGTACTTC.

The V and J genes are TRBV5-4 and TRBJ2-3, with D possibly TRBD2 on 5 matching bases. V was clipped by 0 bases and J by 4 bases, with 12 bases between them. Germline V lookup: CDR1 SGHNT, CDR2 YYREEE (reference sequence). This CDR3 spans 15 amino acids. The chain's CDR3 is CASSLALLVSDTQYF. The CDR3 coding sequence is TGTGCCAGCAGCTTGGCCCTACTAGTGTCAGATACGCAGTATTTT.

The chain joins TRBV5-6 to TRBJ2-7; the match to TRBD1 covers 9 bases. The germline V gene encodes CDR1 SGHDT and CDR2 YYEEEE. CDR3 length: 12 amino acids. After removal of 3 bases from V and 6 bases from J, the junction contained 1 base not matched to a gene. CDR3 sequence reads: CASSYRGREQYF. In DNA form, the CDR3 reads TGTGCCAGCAGCTACAGGGGGCGCGAGCAGTACTTC.

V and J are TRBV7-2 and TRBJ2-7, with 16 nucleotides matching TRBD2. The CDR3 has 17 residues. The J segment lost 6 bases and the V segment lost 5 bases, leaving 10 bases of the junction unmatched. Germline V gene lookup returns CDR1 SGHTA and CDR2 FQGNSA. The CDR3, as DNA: TGTGCCAGCAGCAGATCGTCCGGGACTAGCGGGAGGGGCGAGCAGTACTTC. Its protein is CASSRSSGTSGRGEQYF.

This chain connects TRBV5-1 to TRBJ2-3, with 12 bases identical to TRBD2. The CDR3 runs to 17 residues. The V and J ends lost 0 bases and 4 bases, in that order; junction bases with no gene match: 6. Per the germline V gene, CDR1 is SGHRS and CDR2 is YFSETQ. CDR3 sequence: CASSLVLAGGNSDTQYF. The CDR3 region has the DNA TGCGCCAGCAGCTTGGTTCTAGCGGGAGGGAATTCAGATACGCAGTATTTT.

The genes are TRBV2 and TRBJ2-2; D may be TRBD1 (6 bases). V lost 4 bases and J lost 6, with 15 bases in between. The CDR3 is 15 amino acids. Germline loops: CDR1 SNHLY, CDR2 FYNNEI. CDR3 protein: CASSVGVTGPGELFF. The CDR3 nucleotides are TGTGCCAGCAGTGTCGGTGTGACAGGCCCCGGGGAGCTGTTTTTT.

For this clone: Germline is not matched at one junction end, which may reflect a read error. The CDR3 sequence is CASSLGTGNTEVFF. The CDR3 DNA reads as TGTGCCAGCAGCTTAGGAACGGGGAACACTGAAGTTTTCTTT. The chain joins TRBV7-8 to TRBJ1-1; D is unresolved. CDR3 length: 14 residues. CDR1 is SGHVS, CDR2 FQNEAQ, per germline.

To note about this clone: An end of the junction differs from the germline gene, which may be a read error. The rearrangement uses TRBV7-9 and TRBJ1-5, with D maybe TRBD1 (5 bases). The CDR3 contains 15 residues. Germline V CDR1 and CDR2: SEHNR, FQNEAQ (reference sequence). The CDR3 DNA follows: TGTTCCAGCAGCTCCGCCAGGGTCGGTAATCAGCCCCAGCATTTT. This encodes CSSSSARVGNQPQHF.

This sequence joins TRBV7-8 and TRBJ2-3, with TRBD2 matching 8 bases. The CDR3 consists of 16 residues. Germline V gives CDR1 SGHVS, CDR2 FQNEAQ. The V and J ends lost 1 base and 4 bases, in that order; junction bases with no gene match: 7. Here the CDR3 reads CASSLEAGVVADTQYF. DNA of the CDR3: TGTGCCAGCAGCTTAGAAGCGGGAGTAGTGGCAGATACGCAGTATTTT.

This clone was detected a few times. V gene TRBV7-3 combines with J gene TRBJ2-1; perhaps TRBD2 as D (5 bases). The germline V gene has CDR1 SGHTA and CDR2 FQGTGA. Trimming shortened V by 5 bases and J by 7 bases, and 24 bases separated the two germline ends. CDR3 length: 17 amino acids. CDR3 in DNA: TGTGCCAGCAGCCCCTTCGGCGCGAGGGAGATGGGGAATGAGCAGTTCTTC. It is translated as CASSPFGAREMGNEQFF.

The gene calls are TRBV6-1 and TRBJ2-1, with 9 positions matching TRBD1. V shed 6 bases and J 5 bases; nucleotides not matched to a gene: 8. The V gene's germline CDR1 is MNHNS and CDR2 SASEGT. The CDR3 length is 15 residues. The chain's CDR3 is CASSATGQGNNEQFF. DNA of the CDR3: TGTGCCAGCAGCGCCACGGGACAGGGAAACAATGAGCAGTTCTTC.

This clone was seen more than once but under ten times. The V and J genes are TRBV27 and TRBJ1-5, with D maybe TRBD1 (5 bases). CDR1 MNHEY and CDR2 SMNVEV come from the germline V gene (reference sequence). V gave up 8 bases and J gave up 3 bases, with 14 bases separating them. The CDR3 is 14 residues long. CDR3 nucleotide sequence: TGTGCCAGCGCCGACCAGGGATCCAATCAGCCCCAGCATTTT. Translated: CASADQGSNQPQHF.

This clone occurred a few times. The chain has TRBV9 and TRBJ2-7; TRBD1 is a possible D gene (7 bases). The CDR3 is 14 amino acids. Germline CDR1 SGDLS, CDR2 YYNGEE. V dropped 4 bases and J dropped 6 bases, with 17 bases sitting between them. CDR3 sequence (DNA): TGTGCCAGCAGCCCCAGGGGGGAGGCCAGCGAGCAGTACTTC. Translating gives CASSPRGEASEQYF.

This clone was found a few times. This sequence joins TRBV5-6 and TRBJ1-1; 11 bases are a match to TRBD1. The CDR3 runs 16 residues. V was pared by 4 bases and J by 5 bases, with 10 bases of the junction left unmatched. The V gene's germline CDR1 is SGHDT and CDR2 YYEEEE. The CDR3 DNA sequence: TGTGCCAGCAGCCATCCCGGGACAGGGGGTTGGACTGAAGCTTTCTTT. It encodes CASSHPGTGGWTEAFF.

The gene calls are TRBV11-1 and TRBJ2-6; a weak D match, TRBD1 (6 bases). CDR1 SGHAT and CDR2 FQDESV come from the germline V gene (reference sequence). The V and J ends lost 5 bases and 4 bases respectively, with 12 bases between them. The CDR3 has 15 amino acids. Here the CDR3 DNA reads TGTGCCAGCAGCCGGAGACAGGCCGGGGCCAACGTCCTGACTTTC. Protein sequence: CASSRRQAGANVLTF. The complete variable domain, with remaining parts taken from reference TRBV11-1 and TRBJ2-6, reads EAEVAQSPRYKITEKSQAVAFWCDPISGHATLYWYRQILGQGPELLVQFQDESVVDDSQLPKDRFSAERLKGVDSTLKIQPAELGDSAMYLCASSRRQAGANVLTFGAGSRLTVL.